The 28 T cell receptor beta chains presented below share a single source sample, sequenced in a study of cytomegalovirus exposure and HLA in healthy donors. Some clones are missing from TCRdb's copy, which holds only in-frame ones; the method was immunoSEQ multiplex PCR. Seen here are 150,000 or so clones, 84% observed once, and the top ten hold about 10%. Sequencing was done on a sample of PBMCs. The receptors stem from a man aged 25 to 40 in good health and CMV-seropositive.

V and J are TRBV6-5 and TRBJ1-1, with 7 bases identical to TRBD1. The CDR3 loop spans 14 amino acids. Germline values: CDR1 MNHEY, CDR2 SVGAGI. V lost 4 bases, J lost 0 bases, and 2 bases stayed unmatched. Here the CDR3 DNA reads TGTGCCAGCAGTTCGGGACAGATGAACACTGAAGCTTTCTTT. Translation gives CASSSGQMNTEAFF.

The rearrangement uses TRBV7-9 and TRBJ2-7, with TRBD1 identical over 7 bases. Germline-derived CDR1 and CDR2 are SEHNR and FQNEAQ (reference sequence). The trim removed 5 bases at V and 5 bases at J, leaving 3 bases unmatched. CDR3 length equals 12 residues. CDR3 sequence: CASSRTGDEQYF. DNA of the CDR3: TGTGCCAGCAGCCGAACAGGGGACGAGCAGTACTTC.

V usage is TRBV30 and J usage is TRBJ1-2; D perhaps matches TRBD1 (5 bases). V shed 3 bases and J shed 2 bases, with 10 bases lying between them. The CDR3 loop spans 13 amino acids. CDR1 and CDR2 from the germline V gene are GTSNPN and SVGIG (reference sequence). CDR3 sequence: CAWSSGRNYGYTF. Written as DNA, the CDR3 is TGTGCCTGGAGCTCAGGGAGGAACTATGGCTACACCTTC.

The rearrangement uses TRBV10-3 and TRBJ2-5; perhaps TRBD1 as D (6 bases). There are 13 residues in the CDR3. CDR1 is ENHRY, CDR2 SYGVKD, per germline. V dropped 6 bases and J dropped 0 bases, with 8 bases sitting between them. CDR3: CAIRGQNQETQYF. The CDR3 nucleotides read TGTGCCATCAGGGGACAAAACCAAGAGACCCAGTACTTC.

The chain employs TRBV11-1 and TRBJ1-1; 7 bases match TRBD1. Losses at the gene ends were 5 bases for V and 1 base for J; bases not matched to a gene: 4. Germline lookup yields CDR1 SGHAT and CDR2 FQDESV (reference sequence). The CDR3 covers 14 residues. CDR3 residues: CASSQDRTNTEAFF. The CDR3 bases are TGTGCCAGCAGCCAGGACAGGACGAACACTGAAGCTTTCTTT.

The chain has TRBV19 and TRBJ1-5; a possible D gene is TRBD1 (6 bases). V lost 2 bases and J lost 7, with 12 bases in between. This CDR3 comprises 14 residues. Germline CDR1 and CDR2: LNHDA and SQIVND (reference sequence). The CDR3 coding sequence is TGTGCCAGTAGTATAAAGGGGGGGCAGCAGCCCCAGCATTTT. Amino acid sequence: CASSIKGGQQPQHF.

J is TRBJ2-2 and V is TRBV4-3; TRBD1 agrees at 7 bases. The CDR3 covers 14 residues. CDR1 LGHNA and CDR2 YSLEER come from the germline V gene. Germline trimming cut 7 bases from V and 3 bases from J; bases unmatched to any gene: 5. The CDR3 is CASKGGADTGELFF. CDR3 DNA: TGCGCCAGCAAAGGGGGCGCGGACACCGGGGAGCTGTTTTTT.

The chain links TRBV13 to TRBJ1-5; D unclear. Germline V lookup: CDR1 PRHDT, CDR2 FYEKMQ (reference sequence). CDR3 length equals 14 residues. V was trimmed by 3 bases and J by 3 bases, leaving 9 bases between them. CDR3 DNA sequence: TGTGCCAGCAGCTTGGGGAGGAACAATCAGCCCCAGCATTTT. This gives the protein CASSLGRNNQPQHF.

In its sample, this clone was seen once. The chain is built from TRBV12-2 and TRBJ2-5; TRBD1 is the table's D call and was not checked against the DNA. TRBV12-2 is tagged as a pseudogene. This CDR3 contains 13 residues. Here the CDR3 reads CASRPRTGETQYF. The CDR3 nucleotides are TGTGCAAGTCGTCCTAGGACAGGGGAGACCCAGTACTTC.

The V gene is TRBV27, the J gene TRBJ1-5; 9 positions agree with TRBD1. This CDR3 region has 17 residues. The ends lost 5 bases at V and 0 bases at J; junction bases unmatched: 8. The germline V gene has CDR1 MNHEY and CDR2 SMNVEV (reference sequence). DNA for the CDR3: TGTGCCAGCAGTCCTGGACAGGGGATGAATAGCAATCAGCCCCAGCATTTT. It codes for CASSPGQGMNSNQPQHF.

The chain combines TRBV29-1 with TRBJ2-5; 12 positions match TRBD2. V shed 6 bases, J shed 5 bases, and the junction held 10 bases outside the gene matches. The CDR3 consists of 15 residues. Germline lookup yields CDR1 SQVTM and CDR2 ANQGSEA. The CDR3 DNA reads as TGCAGCGTGGGGACCTCGACTAGCGGGGGTGAGACCCAGTACTTC. Protein sequence: CSVGTSTSGGETQYF.

This clone was detected a few times. This sequence joins TRBV7-8 and TRBJ1-2, with 7 bases aligning to TRBD1. The CDR3 sequence is 12 residues long. Trimming took 5 bases from V and 8 from J; bases not matched to a gene: 5. Germline-derived CDR1 and CDR2 are SGHVS and FQNEAQ. This CDR3 reads CASSTRQGGYTF. The DNA of the CDR3 is TGTGCCAGCAGCACCCGACAGGGCGGCTACACCTTC.

J is TRBJ2-7 and V is TRBV5-5, with D tentatively TRBD2 (5 bases). CDR1 is SGHKS and CDR2 is YYEKEE in the germline V gene (reference sequence). V was pared by 2 bases and J by 3 bases, with 9 bases between. This CDR3 has 13 residues. The CDR3 reads CASSFSGDYEQYF. The CDR3 DNA reads as TGTGCCAGCAGCTTTTCCGGGGACTACGAGCAGTACTTC.

This rearrangement joins TRBV5-6 to TRBJ2-7, with 10 bases identical to TRBD1. Germline loops: CDR1 SGHDT, CDR2 YYEEEE. J was trimmed by 10 bases and V by 0 bases; bases with no gene match: 10. CDR3 length: 15 residues. CDR3 nucleotide sequence: TGTGCCAGCAGCTTGGCAGGGACAGGGGCTCCTACACAGTACTTC. The encoded protein is CASSLAGTGAPTQYF. The full variable domain, in which reference TRBV5-6 and TRBJ2-7 provide the parts outside the CDR3, is DAGVTQSPTHLIKTRGQQVTLRCSPKSGHDTVSWYQQALGQGPQFIFQYYEEEERQRGNFPDRFSGHQFPNYSSELNVNALLLGDSALYLCASSLAGTGAPTQYFGPGTRLTVT.

V is TRBV14 and J is TRBJ2-7, with D perhaps matching TRBD1 (5 bases). V shed 4 bases and J shed 2 bases, with 15 bases lying between them. Germline CDR1 is SGHDN and CDR2 is FVKESK. CDR3 size: 15 residues. The CDR3 spells CASSPPAGSAYEQYF. CDR3 DNA sequence: TGTGCCAGCAGCCCCCCGGCAGGGTCCGCCTACGAGCAGTACTTC.

The chain joins TRBV7-6 to TRBJ2-1; TRBD2 is a possible D gene (6 bases). The CDR3 totals 14 residues. The germline CDR1 and CDR2 sequences are SGHVS and FNYEAQ. Trimming left V 5 bases short and J 10 bases short, with 18 bases between. CDR3 nucleotides: TGTGCCAGCAGCCCCGCGCCAGCAGGAGGGGAGCAGTTCTTC. Amino acids: CASSPAPAGGEQFF.

This clone was recorded once. This sequence joins TRBV13 and TRBJ2-3; unclear D gene. Trimming pared 3 bases from V and 1 base from J, leaving 11 bases between. CDR3 length: 15 amino acids. CDR1 PRHDT and CDR2 FYEKMQ come from the germline V gene (reference sequence). CDR3 amino acids: CASSFRWARTDTQYF. The CDR3 bases are TGTGCCAGCAGCTTCCGTTGGGCCCGCACAGATACGCAGTATTTT.

The chain couples TRBV29-1 to TRBJ2-5, with TRBD1 identical over 7 bases. Germline-derived CDR1 and CDR2 are SQVTM and ANQGSEA. J lost 3 bases, V lost 8 bases, and 6 bases had no gene match. The length of the CDR3 is 12 residues. The DNA of the CDR3 is TGCAGCAGCCGGGACAGCGAAGAGACCCAGTACTTC. It translates to CSSRDSEETQYF.

The rearrangement links TRBV25-1 to TRBJ2-7, with 7 bases lining up with TRBD1. CDR3 length: 13 residues. The V gene end was trimmed by 1 base and the J gene end by 3 bases; junction bases not matched to a gene: 0. The germline V gene encodes CDR1 MGHDK and CDR2 SYGVNS. DNA for the CDR3: TGTGCCAGCAGTGAATCAGGGGGCTACGAGCAGTACTTC. It specifies CASSESGGYEQYF.

The V gene is TRBV10-2, the J gene TRBJ2-3; D is possibly TRBD1 (5 bases). This CDR3 region has 14 residues. The V gene's germline CDR1 is WSHSY and CDR2 SAAADI. V dropped 6 bases and J dropped 1 base, with 11 bases sitting between them. The CDR3, as DNA: TGCGCCAGCAGCCCGAAACAGGGCACAGATACGCAGTATTTT. Amino acids: CASSPKQGTDTQYF.

The V gene is TRBV28, the J gene TRBJ1-2; a weak D match, TRBD1 (5 bases). CDR3 size: 12 residues. Germline CDR1 MDHEN, CDR2 SYDVKM. V was trimmed by 6 bases and J by 3 bases, leaving 8 bases between them. As DNA, the CDR3 is TGTGCCAGCAGCCGGGGGGACTATGGCTACACCTTC. Translating it yields CASSRGDYGYTF.

The CDR3 spells CASSLSGQSEQYF. The CDR3 DNA follows: TGTGCCAGCAGCCTTTCAGGCCAGAGCGAGCAGTACTTC. The genes are TRBV7-3 and TRBJ2-7; D remains ambiguous. Germline assignment: CDR1 SGHTA and CDR2 FQGTGA. V dropped 5 bases and J dropped 6 bases, with 14 bases sitting between them. This CDR3 region has 13 residues.

The V and J genes are TRBV5-1 and TRBJ1-1; D is uncertain. Trimming stripped 4 bases from V and 0 bases from J, with 13 bases between. The CDR3 is made up of 15 amino acids. Germline-derived CDR1 and CDR2 are SGHRS and YFSETQ. The CDR3 coding sequence is TGCGCCAGCAGCCCGGCGGGAACTATGAACACTGAAGCTTTCTTT. This encodes CASSPAGTMNTEAFF. Based on the CDR3 plus reference TRBV5-1 and TRBJ1-1, the full variable domain is KAGVTQTPRYLIKTRGQQVTLSCSPISGHRSVSWYQQTPGQGLQFLFEYFSETQRNKGNFPGRFSGRQFSNSRSEMNVSTLELGDSALYLCASSPAGTMNTEAFFGQGTRLTVV.

The rearrangement joins TRBV7-9 to TRBJ1-2, with 8 bases that match TRBD1. Looked up from germline, CDR1 is SEHNR and CDR2 is FQNEAQ (reference sequence). CDR3 length: 14 residues. With V trimmed by 5 bases and J by 2 bases, 4 bases remained unmatched. CDR3 sequence (DNA): TGTGCCAGCAGCGAGGGACAGGCGAACTATGGCTACACCTTC. It codes for CASSEGQANYGYTF.

The chain has TRBV7-8 and TRBJ2-2; 7 bases agree with TRBD1. V was clipped by 4 bases and J by 4 bases; unmatched bases: 6. Germline-derived CDR1 and CDR2 are SGHVS and FQNEAQ. The CDR3 spans 15 residues. The CDR3 sequence is CASSSTGAGTGELFF. Here the CDR3 DNA reads TGTGCCAGCAGCTCCACAGGGGCGGGCACCGGGGAGCTGTTTTTT.

The rearrangement links TRBV29-1 to TRBJ1-5, with 10 nucleotides matching TRBD1. J gave up 1 base and V 4 bases, and 1 base lay outside the gene matches. From germline, CDR1 is SQVTM and CDR2 ANQGSEA. The CDR3 has 14 amino acids. The CDR3 bases are TGCAGCGTTGGGGACAGGGGAAGCAATCAGCCCCAGCATTTT. Its translation is CSVGDRGSNQPQHF.

The V call is TRBV11-3, the J call TRBJ1-6; D gene unclear. CDR1 and CDR2 (germline): SGHNT, YENEEA. Between the trimmed V and J ends, which lost 5 bases and 9 bases, there was a span of 14 bases. The CDR3 contains 14 residues. For the CDR3, the DNA is TGTGCCAGCAGCCTTCGAGGGCGAGGTTCACCCCTCCACTTT. This encodes CASSLRGRGSPLHF.

V gene TRBV7-6 combines with J gene TRBJ2-6; TRBD2 might be the D (8 bases). The germline V gene encodes CDR1 SGHVS and CDR2 FNYEAQ. The CDR3 totals 20 residues. Trimming stripped 5 bases from V and 0 bases from J, with 23 bases between. The CDR3 spells CASSLAPPTGTSSGANVLTF. CDR3 nucleotides: TGTGCCAGCAGCCTTGCCCCCCCGACAGGGACTAGCTCTGGGGCCAACGTCCTGACTTTC.